The next 9 T cell receptor beta chains were all read from a single sample in a study of PD-1 blockade in classical Hodgkin lymphoma. TCRdb's copy holds only in-frame clones and misses some; the assay was immunoSEQ multiplex PCR. The sample holds about 97,000 clones, around 80% seen once. There was relapse after autologous stem cell transplantation in every patient, and there was variation in brentuximab vedotin exposure. The material was peripheral blood mononuclear cells (PBMCs), obtained at baseline. These receptors all stem from a human donor with classical Hodgkin lymphoma.

As DNA, the CDR3 is TGTGCCGGAACAGCGGGAGGGCCTTATAGCACAGATACGCAGTATTTT. It codes for CAGTAGGPYSTDTQYF. The V gene is TRBV5-4, the J gene TRBJ2-3; 10 bases are shared with TRBD2. The CDR3 has 16 residues. Germline values: CDR1 SGHNT, CDR2 YYREEE (reference sequence). J lost 0 bases, V lost 10 bases, and 11 bases had no gene match.

The J gene is TRBJ2-3, the V gene TRBV6-1; D uncertain. V gave up 1 base and J gave up 1 base, with 12 bases separating them. The germline V gene encodes CDR1 MNHNS and CDR2 SASEGT. The length of the CDR3 is 16 residues. The CDR3 region has the DNA TGTGCCAGCAGTGAAGTGGTGTCAGGCGGCACAGATACGCAGTATTTT. This codes for CASSEVVSGGTDTQYF.

This sequence joins TRBV10-3 and TRBJ1-1; D gene ambiguous. The CDR3 has 13 amino acids. Germline lookup yields CDR1 ENHRY and CDR2 SYGVKD. Trimming removed 2 bases at V and 4 bases at J, with 8 bases between. The CDR3, as DNA: TGTGCCATCAGTGAGCTTTCTGGCACTGAAGCTTTCTTT. This translates into CAISELSGTEAFF.

The chain uses TRBV5-5 and TRBJ1-3; D gene unclear. Between the trimmed V and J ends, which lost 1 base and 0 bases, there was a span of 8 bases. The CDR3 has 15 residues. CDR1 and CDR2 from the germline V gene are SGHKS and YYEKEE (reference sequence). CDR3 DNA sequence: TGTGCCAGCAGCTTGCTGGTGGGCTCTGGAAACACCATATATTTT. Translation gives CASSLLVGSGNTIYF.

This clone has only one observation. V gene TRBV2 combines with J gene TRBJ2-2; D is possibly TRBD1 (6 bases). The germline V gene encodes CDR1 SNHLY and CDR2 FYNNEI. Trimming took 1 base from V and 6 from J, leaving 9 bases between them. This CDR3 has 14 residues. The DNA for the CDR3 is TGTGCCAGCAGTGAAGACGCAGGGGCCGGGGAGCTGTTTTTT. Amino acids: CASSEDAGAGELFF.

The chain has TRBV11-2 and TRBJ2-7; D perhaps matches TRBD2 (6 bases). The CDR3 has 16 residues. CDR1 SGHAT and CDR2 FQNNGV come from the germline V gene. V lost 5 bases, J lost 3 bases, and 20 bases lay in between. The CDR3 spells CASSPRLGGNGYEQYF. The DNA of the CDR3 is TGTGCCAGCAGCCCCCGGTTAGGCGGGAACGGCTACGAGCAGTACTTC.

This clone came up a few times. This chain links TRBV4-2 with TRBJ1-2; possibly TRBD1 for D (6 bases). Germline V gene sequence: CDR1 LGHNA, CDR2 YNFKEQ. V was clipped by 1 base and J by 6 bases, with 15 bases between them. The CDR3 extends over 15 amino acids. Here the CDR3 DNA reads TGTGCCAGCAGCCAAGTCCGTAACAGGGAAAATGGCTACACCTTC. It specifies CASSQVRNRENGYTF.

The rearrangement links TRBV5-4 to TRBJ1-5; D not certain. Trimming removed 2 bases at V and 3 bases at J, with 9 bases between. Germline values: CDR1 SGHNT, CDR2 YYREEE (reference sequence). The CDR3 loop spans 14 amino acids. The CDR3 loop is CASSFVGDNQPQHF. The CDR3 DNA sequence: TGTGCCAGCAGCTTTGTTGGGGACAATCAGCCCCAGCATTTT.

This chain uses TRBV19 with TRBJ1-2, with D unclear. There are 13 residues in the CDR3. V gave up 3 bases and J gave up 2 bases, with 7 bases separating them. Germline-derived CDR1 and CDR2 are LNHDA and SQIVND (reference sequence). This CDR3 is CASSIGLNYGYTF. The CDR3 nucleotides are TGTGCCAGTAGTATCGGGTTGAACTATGGCTACACCTTC.